What follows are 10 T cell receptor beta chains derived from one specimen sequenced in a study of cytomegalovirus exposure and HLA in healthy donors. Amplification used 60 Vbeta primers and 13 Jbeta primers. The method was immunoSEQ multiplex PCR; TCRdb's version includes in-frame clones alone and lacks a portion of them. The table has more than 150,000 clones, 76% seen once. Sequencing used PBMCs. All receptors come from a man younger than 30 in good health and CMV-seronegative.

The CDR3: CATSREPGRGGDEQFF. For the CDR3, the DNA is TGTGCCACCAGCAGAGAACCCGGGAGGGGAGGTGATGAGCAGTTCTTC. The rearrangement links TRBV15 to TRBJ2-1, with 8 bases that match TRBD2. The germline V gene encodes CDR1 LNHNV and CDR2 YYDKDF (reference sequence). J lost 8 bases, V lost 0 bases, and 9 bases had no gene match. The CDR3 sequence is 16 residues long.

The chain is built from TRBV6-5 and TRBJ2-7; no clear D. The germline V gene has CDR1 MNHEY and CDR2 SVGAGI. V dropped 2 bases and J dropped 3 bases, with 5 bases sitting between them. CDR3 length: 12 amino acids. The CDR3 region has the DNA TGTGCCAGCAGTTACACGGGCTACGAGCAGTACTTC. Translating it yields CASSYTGYEQYF.

CDR3 region: CASSAPGGAGVREQYF. CDR3 DNA: TGTGCCAGCAGTGCTCCCGGCGGAGCGGGGGTGCGCGAGCAGTACTTC. V usage is TRBV25-1 and J usage is TRBJ2-7; 8 bases fit TRBD2. Germline CDR1 and CDR2: MGHDK and SYGVNS. The CDR3 runs to 16 residues. J lost 6 bases, V lost 4 bases, and 14 bases had no gene match.

With regard to this clone: The germline gene is not matched at one end of the junction; a read error may be the cause. The chain employs TRBV2 and TRBJ2-1; 8 nucleotides match TRBD2. CDR3 length: 12 amino acids. CDR1 SNHLY and CDR2 FYNNEI come from the germline V gene. The CDR3: CASSEGGTRRFF. CDR3 coding DNA: TGTGCCAGCAGCGAAGGAGGGACTAGGCGGTTCTTC.

The chain combines TRBV7-9 with TRBJ2-5; TRBD1 agrees at 9 bases. The CDR3 is 17 amino acids. Per germline, CDR1 SEHNR and CDR2 FQNEAQ (reference sequence). The trim removed 2 bases at V and 5 bases at J, leaving 12 bases unmatched. The CDR3 DNA reads TGTGCCAGCAGCTTACCAACAGGGGGCGCGTTTATGGAGACCCAGTACTTC. Residues: CASSLPTGGAFMETQYF. The full variable domain, with the rest looked up from reference TRBV7-9 and TRBJ2-5, is DTGVSQNPRHKITKRGQNVTFRCDPISEHNRLYWYRQTLGQGPEFLTYFQNEAQLEKSRLLSDRFSAERPKGSFSTLEIQRTEQGDSAMYLCASSLPTGGAFMETQYFGPGTRLLVL.

The gene calls are TRBV20-1 and TRBJ1-1; no firm D call. This CDR3 is 11 amino acids long. V lost 1 base and J lost 11, with 11 bases in between. Germline CDR1 reads DFQATT; CDR2 reads SNEGSKA (reference sequence). The CDR3 here is CSARATKMAFF. In nucleotides, the CDR3 is TGCAGTGCTAGAGCGACAAAGATGGCTTTCTTT.

This clone has only a few counts. The chain has TRBV7-9 and TRBJ2-1; TRBD2 matches at 12 bases. This CDR3 is built from 15 residues. The ends lost 5 bases at V and 6 bases at J; junction bases unmatched: 5. Germline V CDR1 and CDR2: SEHNR, FQNEAQ (reference sequence). CDR3 region: CASSQGLAGTNEQFF. The CDR3 DNA reads TGTGCCAGCAGCCAAGGACTAGCGGGGACCAATGAGCAGTTCTTC.

The sample holds a few counts of this clone. This chain links TRBV19 with TRBJ2-5; 10 nucleotides match TRBD2. Germline assignment: CDR1 LNHDA and CDR2 SQIVND (reference sequence). CDR3 length: 18 amino acids. V shed 9 bases and J 4 bases; nucleotides not matched to a gene: 20. CDR3 sequence reads: CASRKRGIAGGLGETQYF. The CDR3, as DNA: TGTGCCAGCCGGAAGAGGGGGATAGCGGGGGGCCTGGGAGAGACCCAGTACTTC.

The sample holds one count of this clone. This chain links TRBV11-3 with TRBJ1-1, with 9 bases that match TRBD1. Germline V CDR1 and CDR2: SGHNT, YENEEA. J gave up 8 bases and V 3 bases, and 4 bases lay outside the gene matches. The CDR3 contains 13 residues. The DNA for the CDR3 is TGTGCCAGCAGCTTGATGGGACAGGGAGAAGCTTTCTTT. It translates to CASSLMGQGEAFF.

This chain joins TRBV5-1 and TRBJ2-6, with 10 bases fitting TRBD1. The length of the CDR3 is 18 residues. V lost 4 bases to trimming and J lost 4 bases; unmatched junction nucleotides: 11. Germline V CDR1 and CDR2: SGHRS, YFSETQ. CDR3 residues: CASSPHPGTGAGANVLTF. CDR3 DNA sequence: TGCGCCAGCAGCCCACATCCCGGGACAGGGGCCGGGGCCAACGTCCTGACTTTC.